This T cell receptor (beta chain) was retrieved from a study of early T cells in non-severe SARS-CoV-2 infection. The germline V gene encodes CDR1 SSHAT and CDR2 FNYEAQ (reference sequence). This CDR3 region has 14 residues. TCRdb passed the 5' RACE reads through MiXCR, listing each CDR3 protein once. Among 40,000 to 45,000 distinct CDR3 sequences listed, 9% to 15% were seen once. As to this clonotype: Compared with germline, one end of the junction differs, possibly owing to a read error.

The clonotype was recovered from an adult who was a healthcare worker with PCR-confirmed SARS-CoV-2 infection or an uninfected control (not recorded which). J is TRBJ2-2 and V is TRBV7-7; 9 positions match TRBD2. The sequenced material came from whole blood. CDR3 protein: CASSFSGSTGELFF. CDR3 DNA sequence: TGTGCTAGCAGCTTTAGCGGGAGCACCGGGGAGCTGTTTTTT. The variable domain in full, with the rest retrieved from reference TRBV7-7 and TRBJ2-2, is GAGVSQSPRYKVTKRGQDVTLRCDPISSHATLYWYQQALGQGPEFLTYFNYEAQPDKSGLPSDRFSAERPEGSISTLTIQRTEQRDSAMYRCASSFSGSTGELFFGEGSRLTVL.